This T cell receptor beta chain was recovered during a study of cytomegalovirus exposure and HLA in healthy donors. Study-level background: Of over 350 genotyped donors, roughly 76% grouped in the Caucasian-associated ancestry cluster.

The PCR had 60 Vbeta and 13 Jbeta primers. TCRdb's table, derived via immunoSEQ multiplex PCR, lists solely in-frame clones and lacks some. The table includes 120,000 or so clones, under 85% detected once. In the case of this clone: Its specificity is unknown.

Study-level findings and limits: Cytomegalovirus-associated status was assigned to approximately 160 TCR beta chains. Certain indistinguishable V segments, among them TRBV6-2 and TRBV6-3, were excluded. Prior analysis indicated that the majority of TCR beta V segments exhibited productivity approximately 90% or approximately 30% of the time.

The CDR3 runs 18 residues. Per the germline V gene, CDR1 is SGDLS and CDR2 is YYNGEE. V lost 4 bases and J lost 0, with 17 bases in between. The V and J genes are TRBV9 and TRBJ2-6; D is undetermined. The sequence was obtained from a man aged 18 to 29 in good health and CMV-seropositive. The source material was PBMCs. The CDR3 DNA follows: TGTGCCAGCAGCACTTCTTATCCCCGAGTCTCTGGGGCCAACGTCCTGACTTTC. Its translation: CASSTSYPRVSGANVLTF.